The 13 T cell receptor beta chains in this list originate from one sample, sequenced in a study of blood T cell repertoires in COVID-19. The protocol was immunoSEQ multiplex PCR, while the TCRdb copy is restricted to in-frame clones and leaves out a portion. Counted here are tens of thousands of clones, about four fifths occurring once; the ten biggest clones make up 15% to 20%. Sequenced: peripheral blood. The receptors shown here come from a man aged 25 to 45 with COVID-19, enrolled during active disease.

The CDR3 DNA sequence: TGTGCCAGCAGCGCGGGAAATTTCCGTCCCGGGGAGCTGTTTTTT. It yields the protein CASSAGNFRPGELFF. The V and J genes are TRBV28 and TRBJ2-2, with D possibly being TRBD2 (6 bases). The CDR3 covers 15 residues. Trimming stripped 6 bases from V and 6 bases from J, with 17 bases between. The germline gives CDR1 MDHEN, CDR2 SYDVKM.

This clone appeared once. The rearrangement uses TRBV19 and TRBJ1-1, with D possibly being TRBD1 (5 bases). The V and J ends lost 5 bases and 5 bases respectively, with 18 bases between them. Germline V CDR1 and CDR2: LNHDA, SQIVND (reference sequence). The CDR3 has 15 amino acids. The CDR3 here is CASSRRGTGVTEAFF. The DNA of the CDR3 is TGTGCCAGTAGTCGCCGCGGGACCGGTGTTACTGAAGCTTTCTTT.

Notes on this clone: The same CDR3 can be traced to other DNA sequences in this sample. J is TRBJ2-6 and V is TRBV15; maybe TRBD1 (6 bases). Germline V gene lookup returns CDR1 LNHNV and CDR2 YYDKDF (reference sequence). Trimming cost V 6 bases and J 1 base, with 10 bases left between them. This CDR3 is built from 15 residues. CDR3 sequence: CATSRQDSGANVLTF. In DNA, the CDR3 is TGTGCCACCAGTAGACAGGATTCTGGGGCCAACGTCCTGACTTTC.

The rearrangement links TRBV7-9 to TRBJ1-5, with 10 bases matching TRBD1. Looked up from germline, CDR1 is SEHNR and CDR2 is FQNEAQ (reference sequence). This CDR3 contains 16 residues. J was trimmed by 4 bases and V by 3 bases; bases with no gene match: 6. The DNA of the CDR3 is TGTGCCAGCAGCTTCTGGACAGGGGGGAATAATCAGCCCCAGCATTTT. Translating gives CASSFWTGGNNQPQHF.

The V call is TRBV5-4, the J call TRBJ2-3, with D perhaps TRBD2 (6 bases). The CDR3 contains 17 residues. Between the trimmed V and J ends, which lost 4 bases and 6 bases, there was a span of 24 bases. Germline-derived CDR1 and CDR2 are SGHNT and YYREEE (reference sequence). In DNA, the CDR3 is TGTGCCAGCAGCCCGTTCGCGGGGAACGTCCCCCCGGATACGCAGTATTTT. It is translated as CASSPFAGNVPPDTQYF.

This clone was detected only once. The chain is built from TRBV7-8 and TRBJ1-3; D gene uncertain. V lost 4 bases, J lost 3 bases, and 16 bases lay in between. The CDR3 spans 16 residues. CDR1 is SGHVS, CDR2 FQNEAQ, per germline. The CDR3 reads CASSSRINLGGNTIYF. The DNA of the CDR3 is TGTGCCAGCAGCTCTAGGATTAATTTGGGTGGAAACACCATATATTTT.

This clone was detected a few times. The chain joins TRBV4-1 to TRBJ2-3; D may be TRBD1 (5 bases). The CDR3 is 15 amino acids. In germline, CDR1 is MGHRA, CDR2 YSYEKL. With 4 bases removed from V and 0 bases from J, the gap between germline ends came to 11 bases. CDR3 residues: CASSPRALSTDTQYF. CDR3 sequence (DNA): TGCGCCAGCAGCCCCAGGGCCCTTAGCACAGATACGCAGTATTTT.

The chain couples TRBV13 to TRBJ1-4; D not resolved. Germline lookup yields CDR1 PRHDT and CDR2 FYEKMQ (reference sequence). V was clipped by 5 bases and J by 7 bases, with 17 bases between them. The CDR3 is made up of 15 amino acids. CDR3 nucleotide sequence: TGTGCCAGCAGCCGTGGGGAGGACTTCAGTGAAAAACTGTTTTTT. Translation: CASSRGEDFSEKLFF.

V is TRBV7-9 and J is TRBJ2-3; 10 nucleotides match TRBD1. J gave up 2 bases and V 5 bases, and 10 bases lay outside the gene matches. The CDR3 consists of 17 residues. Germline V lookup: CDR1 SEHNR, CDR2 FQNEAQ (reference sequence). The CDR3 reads CASSPRLDRGLTDTQYF. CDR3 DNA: TGTGCCAGCAGCCCACGGCTTGACAGGGGGCTCACAGATACGCAGTATTTT.

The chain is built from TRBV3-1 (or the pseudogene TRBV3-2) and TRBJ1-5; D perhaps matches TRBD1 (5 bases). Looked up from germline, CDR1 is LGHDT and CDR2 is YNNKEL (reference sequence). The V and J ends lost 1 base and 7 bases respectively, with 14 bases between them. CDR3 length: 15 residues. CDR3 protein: CASSQGWGRSQPQHF. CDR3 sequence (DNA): TGTGCCAGCAGCCAAGGATGGGGCAGGTCACAGCCCCAGCATTTT.

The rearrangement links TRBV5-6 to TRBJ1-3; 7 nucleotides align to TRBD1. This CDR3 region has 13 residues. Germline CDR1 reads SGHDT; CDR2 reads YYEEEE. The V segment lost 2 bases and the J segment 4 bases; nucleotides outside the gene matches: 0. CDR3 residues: CASSLQGGNTIYF. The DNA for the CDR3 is TGTGCCAGCAGCTTACAGGGGGGAAACACCATATATTTT.

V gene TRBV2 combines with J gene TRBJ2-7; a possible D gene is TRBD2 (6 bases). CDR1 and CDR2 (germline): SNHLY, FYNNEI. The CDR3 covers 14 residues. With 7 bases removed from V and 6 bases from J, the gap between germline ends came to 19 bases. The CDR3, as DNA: TGTGCCAGCATCCTGGAGACTAGTCGCGCCGAGCAGTACTTC. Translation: CASILETSRAEQYF.

CDR3 protein: CASSGTGPPGEDEQFF. The CDR3 nucleotides read TGCGCCAGCAGCGGTACAGGTCCCCCCGGAGAGGATGAGCAGTTCTTC. The genes are TRBV5-1 and TRBJ2-1, with a possible D match to TRBD1 (5 bases). Germline values: CDR1 SGHRS, CDR2 YFSETQ. The CDR3 is 16 residues long. V lost 4 bases to trimming and J lost 8 bases, with 22 bases between them.